This passage covers 6 T cell receptor beta chains from one sample sequenced in a study of CD8+CD57+ T cells in acquired aplastic anemia. Using genomic DNA as the template, TCR beta VDJ and CDR3 profiling was carried out. TCRdb re-analysed the reads in MiXCR, keeping a single row per CDR3 protein. The table has approximately 150,000 distinct CDR3 sequences, about half seen once. Those patients picked for sequencing had displayed CD8+CD57+ cell expansion on flow cytometry. Sequenced sample: sorted CD4+, CD8+, or CD8+CD57+ T cells (not recorded which) from PBMCs. These receptors originate from a human donor with aplastic anemia.

This clonotype was seen ten or more times. The chain carries TRBV5-7 and TRBJ1-1, with D unclear. TRBV5-7 is recorded as an ORF, its role being uncertain. There are 12 residues in the CDR3. Trimming left V 3 bases short and J 7 bases short, with 10 bases between. The CDR3 nucleotides read TGTGCCAGCAGCTGGAAGAGGGATGAAGCTTTCTTT. It is translated as CASSWKRDEAFF.

The chain couples TRBV9 to TRBJ1-2; no clear D gene. V was shortened by 6 bases and J by 2 bases, with 11 bases between the two germline ends. Germline CDR1 and CDR2: SGDLS and YYNGEE. The CDR3 has 13 residues. CDR3: CASTSGRNYGYTF. CDR3 nucleotide sequence: TGTGCCAGCACCTCCGGACGGAACTATGGCTACACCTTC. The full variable domain, in which reference TRBV9 and TRBJ1-2 provide the parts outside the CDR3, is DSGVTQTPKHLITATGQRVTLRCSPRSGDLSVYWYQQSLDQGLQFLIQYYNGEERAKGNILERFSAQQFPDLHSELNLSSLELGDSALYFCASTSGRNYGYTFGSGTRLTVV.

Only a few counts were recorded for this clonotype. The J gene is TRBJ1-2, the V gene TRBV9; no clear D. In germline, CDR1 is SGDLS, CDR2 YYNGEE. The V end lost 0 bases, the J end lost 0 bases, and 6 bases lay between the germline ends. The CDR3 is 14 residues long. Written as DNA, the CDR3 is TGTGCCAGCAGCGTAGGGCCCACTAACTATGGCTACACCTTC. As protein: CASSVGPTNYGYTF. Combining the CDR3 with reference TRBV9 and TRBJ1-2 gives the whole variable domain DSGVTQTPKHLITATGQRVTLRCSPRSGDLSVYWYQQSLDQGLQFLIQYYNGEERAKGNILERFSAQQFPDLHSELNLSSLELGDSALYFCASSVGPTNYGYTFGSGTRLTVV.

The chain carries TRBV7-6 and TRBJ2-5, with unresolved D. Germline-derived CDR1 and CDR2 are SGHVS and FNYEAQ. The CDR3 sequence is 11 residues long. The V end lost 5 bases, the J end lost 5 bases, and 6 bases lay between the germline ends. The CDR3 here is CASSNGETQYF. The DNA of the CDR3 is TGTGCCAGCAGCAATGGGGAGACCCAGTACTTC.

This clonotype has a count of ten or more. The rearrangement uses TRBV6-5 and TRBJ2-7; the D call may be TRBD1 or TRBD2 (7 bases each). V was cut by 0 bases and J by 0 bases, with 18 bases left in between. This CDR3 contains 18 residues. CDR1 MNHEY and CDR2 SVGAGI come from the germline V gene. The CDR3 sequence: CASSYSSGKTGLSYEQYV. The DNA of the CDR3 is TGTGCCAGCAGTTACTCGAGCGGGAAGACAGGGCTCTCCTACGAGCAGTACGTC.

The chain is built from TRBV29-1 and TRBJ1-1; D unclear. Germline CDR1 and CDR2: SQVTM and ANQGSEA. This CDR3 comprises 13 residues. Trimming pared 6 bases from V and 1 base from J, leaving 12 bases between. The CDR3 DNA reads TGCAGCGTGACCCAGACGGCGAACACTGAAGCTTTCTTT. Translation gives CSVTQTANTEAFF.